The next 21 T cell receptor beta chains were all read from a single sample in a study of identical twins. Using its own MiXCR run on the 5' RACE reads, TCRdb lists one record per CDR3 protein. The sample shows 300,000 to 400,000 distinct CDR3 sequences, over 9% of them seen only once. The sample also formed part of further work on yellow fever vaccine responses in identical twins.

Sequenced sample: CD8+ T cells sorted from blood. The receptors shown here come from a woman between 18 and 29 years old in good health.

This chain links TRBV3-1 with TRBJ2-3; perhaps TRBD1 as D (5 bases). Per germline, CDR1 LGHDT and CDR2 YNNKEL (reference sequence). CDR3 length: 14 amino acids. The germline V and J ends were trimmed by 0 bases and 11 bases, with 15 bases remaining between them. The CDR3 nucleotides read TGTGCCAGCAGCCAAGATGGGGCAGACAAGGTGCAGTATTTT. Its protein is CASSQDGADKVQYF.

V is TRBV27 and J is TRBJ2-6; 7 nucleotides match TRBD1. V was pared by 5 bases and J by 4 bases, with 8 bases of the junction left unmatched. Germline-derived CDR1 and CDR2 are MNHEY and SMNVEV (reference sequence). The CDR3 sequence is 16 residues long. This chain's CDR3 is CASSPQTGWGANVLTF. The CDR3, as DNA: TGTGCCAGCAGTCCCCAGACAGGGTGGGGGGCCAACGTCCTGACTTTC. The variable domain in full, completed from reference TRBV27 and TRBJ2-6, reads EAQVTQNPRYLITVTGKKLTVTCSQNMNHEYMSWYRQDPGLGLRQIYYSMNVEVTDKGDVPEGYKVSRKEKRNFPLILESPSPNQTSLYFCASSPQTGWGANVLTFGAGSRLTVL.

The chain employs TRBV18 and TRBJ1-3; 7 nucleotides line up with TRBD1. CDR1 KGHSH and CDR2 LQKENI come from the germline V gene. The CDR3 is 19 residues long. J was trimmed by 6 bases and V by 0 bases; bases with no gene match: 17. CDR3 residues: CASSPPPHAADRSKNTIYF. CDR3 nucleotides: TGTGCCAGCTCACCACCTCCGCACGCCGCGGACAGGTCCAAAAACACCATATATTTT.

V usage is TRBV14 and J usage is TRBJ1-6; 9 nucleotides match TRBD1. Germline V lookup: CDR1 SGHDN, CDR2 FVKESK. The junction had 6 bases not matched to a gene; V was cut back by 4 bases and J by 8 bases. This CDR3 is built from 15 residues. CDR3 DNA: TGTGCCAGCAGCCCCACCGGACAGGGGTATTCACCCCTCCACTTT. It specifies CASSPTGQGYSPLHF.

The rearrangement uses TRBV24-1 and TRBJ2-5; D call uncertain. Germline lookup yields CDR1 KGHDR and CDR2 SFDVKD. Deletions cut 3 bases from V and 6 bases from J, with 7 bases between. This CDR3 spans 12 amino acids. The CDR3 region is CATSDDGKTQYF. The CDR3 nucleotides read TGTGCCACCAGTGATGACGGCAAGACCCAGTACTTC.

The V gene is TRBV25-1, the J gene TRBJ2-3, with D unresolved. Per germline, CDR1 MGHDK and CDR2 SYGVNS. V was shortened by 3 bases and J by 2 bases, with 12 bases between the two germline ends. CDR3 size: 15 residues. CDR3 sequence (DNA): TGTGCCAGCAGTGACCCCGACATGATCACAGATACGCAGTATTTT. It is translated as CASSDPDMITDTQYF.

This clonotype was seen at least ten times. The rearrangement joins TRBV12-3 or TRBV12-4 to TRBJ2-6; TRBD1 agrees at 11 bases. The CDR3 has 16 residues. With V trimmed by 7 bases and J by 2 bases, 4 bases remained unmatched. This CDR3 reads CASTGQGAAGANVLTF. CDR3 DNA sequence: TGTGCCAGCACCGGACAGGGGGCGGCTGGGGCCAACGTCCTGACTTTC.

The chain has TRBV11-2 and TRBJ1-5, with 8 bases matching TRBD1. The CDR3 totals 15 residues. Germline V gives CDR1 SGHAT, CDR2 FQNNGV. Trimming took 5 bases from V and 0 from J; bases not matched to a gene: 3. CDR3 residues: CASSPTGASNQPQHF. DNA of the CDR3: TGTGCCAGCAGCCCGACAGGGGCTAGCAATCAGCCCCAGCATTTT.

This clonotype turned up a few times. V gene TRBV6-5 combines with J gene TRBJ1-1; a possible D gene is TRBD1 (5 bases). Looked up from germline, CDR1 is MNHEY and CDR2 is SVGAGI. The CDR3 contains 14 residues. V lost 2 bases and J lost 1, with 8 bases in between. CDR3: CASSYLTANTEAFF. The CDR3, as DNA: TGTGCCAGCAGTTACCTGACAGCGAACACTGAAGCTTTCTTT.

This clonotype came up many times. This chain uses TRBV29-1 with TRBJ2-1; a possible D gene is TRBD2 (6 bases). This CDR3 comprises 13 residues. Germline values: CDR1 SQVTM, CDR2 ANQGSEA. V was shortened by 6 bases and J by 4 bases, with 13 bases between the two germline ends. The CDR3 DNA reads TGCAGCGTGGGGGGTGGTCAATACAATGAGCAGTTCTTC. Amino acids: CSVGGGQYNEQFF.

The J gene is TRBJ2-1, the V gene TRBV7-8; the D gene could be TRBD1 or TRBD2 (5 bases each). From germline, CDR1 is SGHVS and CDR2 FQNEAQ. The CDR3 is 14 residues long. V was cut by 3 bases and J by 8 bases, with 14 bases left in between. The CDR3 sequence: CASSFRGGTDEQFF. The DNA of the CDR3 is TGTGCCAGCAGCTTCCGTGGGGGTACGGATGAGCAGTTCTTC.

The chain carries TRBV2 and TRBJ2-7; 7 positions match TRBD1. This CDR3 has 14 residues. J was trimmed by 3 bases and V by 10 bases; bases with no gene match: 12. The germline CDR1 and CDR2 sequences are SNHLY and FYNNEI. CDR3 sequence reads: CATGMTGKNYEQYV. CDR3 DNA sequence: TGTGCCACGGGTATGACAGGGAAAAACTACGAGCAGTACGTC.

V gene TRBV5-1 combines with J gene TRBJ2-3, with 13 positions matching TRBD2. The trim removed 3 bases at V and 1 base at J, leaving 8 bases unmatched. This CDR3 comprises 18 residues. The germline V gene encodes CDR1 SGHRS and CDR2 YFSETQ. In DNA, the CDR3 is TGCGCCAGCAGCTCTAAGGAGGGACTAGCGGGGCGCACAGATACGCAGTATTTT. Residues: CASSSKEGLAGRTDTQYF.

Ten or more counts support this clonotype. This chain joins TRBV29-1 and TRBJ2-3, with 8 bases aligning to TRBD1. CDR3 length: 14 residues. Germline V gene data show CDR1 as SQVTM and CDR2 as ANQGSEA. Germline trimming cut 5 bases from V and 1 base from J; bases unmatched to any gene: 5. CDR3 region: CSVYPDRGTDTQYF. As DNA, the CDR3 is TGCAGCGTTTACCCGGACAGGGGCACAGATACGCAGTATTTT.

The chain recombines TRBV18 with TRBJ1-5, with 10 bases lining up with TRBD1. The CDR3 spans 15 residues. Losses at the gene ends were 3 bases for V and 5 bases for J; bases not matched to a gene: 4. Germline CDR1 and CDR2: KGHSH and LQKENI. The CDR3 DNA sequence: TGTGCCAGCTCACCGAGACAGGGGGCGGATCAGCCCCAGCATTTT. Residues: CASSPRQGADQPQHF.

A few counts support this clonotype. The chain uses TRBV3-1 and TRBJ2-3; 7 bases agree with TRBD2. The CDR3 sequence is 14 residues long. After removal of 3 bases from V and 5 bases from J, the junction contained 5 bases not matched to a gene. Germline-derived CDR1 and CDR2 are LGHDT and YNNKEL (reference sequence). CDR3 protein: CASSHGLVRDTQYF. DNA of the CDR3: TGTGCCAGCAGCCACGGACTAGTCAGAGATACGCAGTATTTT.

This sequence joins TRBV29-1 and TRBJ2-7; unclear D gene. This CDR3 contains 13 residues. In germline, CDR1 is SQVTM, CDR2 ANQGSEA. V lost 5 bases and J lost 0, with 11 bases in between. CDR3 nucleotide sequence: TGCAGCGTTCAGACAATTAACTCCTACGAGCAGTACTTC. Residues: CSVQTINSYEQYF.

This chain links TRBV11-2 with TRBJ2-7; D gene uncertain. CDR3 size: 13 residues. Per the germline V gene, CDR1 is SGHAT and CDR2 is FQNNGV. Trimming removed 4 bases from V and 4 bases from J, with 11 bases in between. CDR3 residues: CASSSAARYEQYF. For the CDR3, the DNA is TGTGCCAGCAGCTCGGCGGCTCGGTACGAGCAGTACTTC. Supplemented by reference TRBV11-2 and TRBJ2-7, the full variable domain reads EAGVAQSPRYKIIEKRQSVAFWCNPISGHATLYWYQQILGQGPKLLIQFQNNGVVDDSQLPKDRFSAERLKGVDSTLKIQPAKLEDSAVYLCASSSAARYEQYFGPGTRLTVT.

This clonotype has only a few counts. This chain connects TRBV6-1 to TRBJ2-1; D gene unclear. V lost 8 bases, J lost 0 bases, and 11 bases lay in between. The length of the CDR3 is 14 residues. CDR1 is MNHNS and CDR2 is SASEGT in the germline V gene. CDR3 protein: CASGLSDSYNEQFF. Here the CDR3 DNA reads TGTGCCAGCGGCCTATCGGACTCCTACAATGAGCAGTTCTTC.

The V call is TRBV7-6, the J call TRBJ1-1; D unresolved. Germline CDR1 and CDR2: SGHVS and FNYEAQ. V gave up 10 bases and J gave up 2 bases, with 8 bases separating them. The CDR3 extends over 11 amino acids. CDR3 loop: CATVSNTEAFF. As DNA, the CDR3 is TGTGCCACGGTATCCAACACTGAAGCTTTCTTT.

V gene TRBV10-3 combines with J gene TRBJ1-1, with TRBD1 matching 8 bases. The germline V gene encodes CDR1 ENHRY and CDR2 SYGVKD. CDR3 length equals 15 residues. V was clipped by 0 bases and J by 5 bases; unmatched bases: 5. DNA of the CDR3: TGTGCCATCAGTGAGTCCCCAGGGGGCTATACTGAAGCTTTCTTT. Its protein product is CAISESPGGYTEAFF.